These 5 T cell receptor beta chains came from one sample sequenced in a study of T cells in Graves' hyperthyroidism and ophthalmopathy. RNA transcripts gave rise to amplified TCR beta CDR3 regions. HTBI primers were employed in a first-round RT-PCR of the TCR CDR3. Via MiXCR, TCRdb re-called the multiplex PCR reads, giving one row per CDR3 protein. The sample yields fewer than 450,000 distinct CDR3 sequences, 11% to 15% seen once. Sequenced sample: blood. Every receptor here comes from a man aged 45-65 years with Graves' ophthalmopathy.

This clonotype was detected ten times or more. This chain joins TRBV12-3 or TRBV12-4 and TRBJ2-2; 7 bases are shared with TRBD2. This CDR3 is built from 17 residues. V gave up 6 bases and J gave up 1 base; unmatched junction bases: 11. The CDR3 nucleotides are TGTGCCAGCAGCCCAATTGCAGCGGGGTTGAACACCGGGGAGCTGTTTTTT. This translates into CASSPIAAGLNTGELFF.

This clonotype was picked up many times. The chain employs TRBV12-5 and TRBJ1-4; no clear D. The V and J ends lost 0 bases and 0 bases respectively, with 11 bases between them. CDR1 is LGHNT and CDR2 is FRNRAP in the germline V gene. The CDR3 contains 17 residues. As DNA, the CDR3 is TGTGCTAGTGGTTTGGTCCTTAGTGGGGCAACTAATGAAAAACTGTTTTTT. It codes for CASGLVLSGATNEKLFF.

This clonotype showed up many times. The J gene is TRBJ2-3, the V gene TRBV4-1, with a possible D match to TRBD2 (6 bases). Germline V gene lookup returns CDR1 MGHRA and CDR2 YSYEKL. Trimming shortened V by 0 bases and J by 1 base, and 11 bases separated the two germline ends. This CDR3 spans 16 amino acids. CDR3 in DNA: TGCGCCAGCAGCCAAGACTTGCCTAGCGGCACAGATACGCAGTATTTT. It encodes CASSQDLPSGTDTQYF.

This clonotype was detected ten times or more. The chain links TRBV20-1 to TRBJ2-1; TRBD2 matches 13 bases. With V trimmed by 5 bases and J by 5 bases, 12 bases remained unmatched. This CDR3 comprises 17 residues. The germline gives CDR1 DFQATT, CDR2 SNEGSKA (reference sequence). The CDR3 DNA follows: TGCAGTGCTTGGACAGGGACGACTAGCGGGAGGAACAATGAGCAGTTCTTC. Protein: CSAWTGTTSGRNNEQFF.

This clonotype was seen many times. The chain employs TRBV5-1 and TRBJ1-1; D unresolved. Trimming pared 0 bases from V and 0 bases from J, leaving 9 bases between. This CDR3 is built from 15 residues. Germline CDR1 reads SGHRS; CDR2 reads YFSETQ. The CDR3 protein is CASSLVVDMNTEAFF. The CDR3 DNA sequence: TGCGCCAGCAGCTTGGTTGTCGATATGAACACTGAAGCTTTCTTT.